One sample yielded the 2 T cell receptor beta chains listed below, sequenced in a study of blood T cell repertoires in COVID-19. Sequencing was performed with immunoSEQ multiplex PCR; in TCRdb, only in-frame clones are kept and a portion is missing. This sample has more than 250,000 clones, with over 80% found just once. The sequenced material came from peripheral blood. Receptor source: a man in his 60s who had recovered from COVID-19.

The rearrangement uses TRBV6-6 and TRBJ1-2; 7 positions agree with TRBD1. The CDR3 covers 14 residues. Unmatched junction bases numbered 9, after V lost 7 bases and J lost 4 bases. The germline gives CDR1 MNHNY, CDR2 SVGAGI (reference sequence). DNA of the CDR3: TGTGCCAGCACCGACAGGGCGACTGTCTATGGCTACACCTTC. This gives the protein CASTDRATVYGYTF.

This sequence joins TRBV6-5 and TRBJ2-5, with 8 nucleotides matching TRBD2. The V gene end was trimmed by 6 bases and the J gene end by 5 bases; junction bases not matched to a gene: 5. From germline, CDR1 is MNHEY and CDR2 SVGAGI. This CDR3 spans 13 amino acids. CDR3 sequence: CASRRGAGETQYF. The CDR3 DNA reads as TGTGCCAGCAGGCGGGGGGCGGGGGAGACCCAGTACTTC.